One sample yielded the 9 T cell receptor beta chains listed below, sequenced in a study of radiotherapy plus CTLA-4 blockade in lung cancer. TCRdb's table, derived via immunoSEQ multiplex PCR, lists solely in-frame clones and lacks some. The table has about 60,000 clones, 77% seen once. This material consisted of peripheral blood, taken from a patient treated with radiotherapy plus ipilimumab. These receptors were obtained from a human donor with non-small cell lung cancer who had a partial response to radiotherapy plus ipilimumab.

V and J are TRBV9 and TRBJ1-3; maybe TRBD1 (6 bases). Germline CDR1 is SGDLS and CDR2 is YYNGEE. Trimming stripped 3 bases from V and 0 bases from J, with 10 bases between. The CDR3 length is 15 residues. The CDR3: CASSAGHSSGNTIYF. In nucleotides, the CDR3 is TGTGCCAGCAGCGCGGGACATTCCTCTGGAAACACCATATATTTT.

The V gene is TRBV6-5, the J gene TRBJ1-2; D might be TRBD1 (5 bases). The V end was cut by 6 bases, the J end by 4 bases, with 15 bases between. Germline CDR1 is MNHEY and CDR2 is SVGAGI. The CDR3 runs to 14 residues. The CDR3 nucleotides read TGTGCCAGCAGAAAGGATGGGGGGATCTATGGCTACACCTTC. Translation: CASRKDGGIYGYTF.

The chain is built from TRBV29-1 and TRBJ2-3; D possibly corresponds to TRBD2 (6 bases). The germline gives CDR1 SQVTM, CDR2 ANQGSEA. V was pared by 5 bases and J by 8 bases, with 14 bases between. This CDR3 spans 12 amino acids. The CDR3 is CSVWDFRGTQYF. CDR3 coding DNA: TGCAGCGTTTGGGACTTTCGGGGTACGCAGTATTTT.

The V and J genes are TRBV4-3 and TRBJ2-1; 10 positions agree with TRBD2. This CDR3 contains 14 residues. Germline V lookup: CDR1 LGHNA, CDR2 YSLEER. The junction had 5 bases not matched to a gene; V was cut back by 3 bases and J by 9 bases. The DNA of the CDR3 is TGCGCCAGCAGCCAGACCGTAGCGGGGGGTGAGCAGTTCTTC. Its translation: CASSQTVAGGEQFF.

This clone is categorized as medium-sized. V gene TRBV4-1 combines with J gene TRBJ1-5; 8 bases map to TRBD1. This CDR3 comprises 15 residues. The V gene end was trimmed by 1 base and the J gene end by 2 bases; junction bases not matched to a gene: 1. Germline-derived CDR1 and CDR2 are MGHRA and YSYEKL. CDR3 residues: CASSQGGQGNQPQHF. CDR3 sequence (DNA): TGCGCCAGCAGCCAAGGGGGACAGGGCAATCAGCCCCAGCATTTT.

The chain carries TRBV19 and TRBJ1-1; D uncertain. Germline CDR1 is LNHDA and CDR2 is SQIVND (reference sequence). The CDR3 runs 14 residues. V shed 2 bases and J shed 0 bases, with 7 bases lying between them. CDR3 in DNA: TGTGCCAGTAGTATAATGGCTGTGAACACTGAAGCTTTCTTT. Its protein product is CASSIMAVNTEAFF.

The V gene is TRBV5-1, the J gene TRBJ2-7; no definite D call. V was clipped by 0 bases and J by 6 bases, with 4 bases between them. Germline lookup yields CDR1 SGHRS and CDR2 YFSETQ. The length of the CDR3 is 11 residues. The DNA of the CDR3 is TGCGCCAGCAGCTTGGACGGCGAGCAGTACTTC. It yields the protein CASSLDGEQYF.

This rearrangement joins TRBV6-6 to TRBJ2-7, with D maybe TRBD2 (5 bases). Germline V gene lookup returns CDR1 MNHNY and CDR2 SVGAGI (reference sequence). V dropped 4 bases and J dropped 2 bases, with 15 bases sitting between them. This CDR3 is built from 15 residues. This CDR3 reads CASSSPTGGTYEQYF. For the CDR3, the DNA is TGTGCCAGCAGTTCGCCCACCGGAGGAACCTACGAGCAGTACTTC.

This clone was counted a single time. This chain connects TRBV7-2 to TRBJ1-5; weak D call: TRBD1 (5 bases). CDR3 size: 14 residues. V shed 5 bases and J shed 2 bases, with 10 bases lying between them. Germline assignment: CDR1 SGHTA and CDR2 FQGNSA. CDR3 protein: CASSPSGGNQPQHF. Here the CDR3 DNA reads TGTGCCAGCAGCCCCTCGGGGGGCAATCAGCCCCAGCATTTT.